This T cell receptor beta chain originates from a study of CD8+ T cells in alopecia areata. Sequencing used cDNA as its template, made by extracting RNA and reverse transcribing it. Profiled with immunoSEQ multiplex PCR; TCRdb holds only in-frame clones, not every one. The sample lists approximately 180,000 clones, around 63% seen once, with about 1.7% in the top ten. About this clone: Its antigen is currently unknown.

Punch biopsies of lesional scalp, plus peripheral blood, were taken from alopecia areata patients. It was from PBMCs that CD4+ and CD8+ T cells were sorted. Germline loops: CDR1 SNHLY, CDR2 FYNNEI. This CDR3 region has 15 residues. Trimming cost V 4 bases and J 6 bases; bases outside gene matches: 8. Study-level points and caveats: Among patients, TCR sharing was less clear than in mice, a difference possibly due in part to HLA diversity in the patient population.

The rearrangement uses TRBV2 and TRBJ2-1; 8 nucleotides line up with TRBD2. The sequencing here drew on CD4+ T cells sorted from blood, taken at week 0. This clonotype originated in a human donor with alopecia areata. The CDR3 nucleotides are TGTGCCAGCAGTGCCACCGGGACTAGTACCAATGAGCAGTTCTTC. It specifies CASSATGTSTNEQFF.